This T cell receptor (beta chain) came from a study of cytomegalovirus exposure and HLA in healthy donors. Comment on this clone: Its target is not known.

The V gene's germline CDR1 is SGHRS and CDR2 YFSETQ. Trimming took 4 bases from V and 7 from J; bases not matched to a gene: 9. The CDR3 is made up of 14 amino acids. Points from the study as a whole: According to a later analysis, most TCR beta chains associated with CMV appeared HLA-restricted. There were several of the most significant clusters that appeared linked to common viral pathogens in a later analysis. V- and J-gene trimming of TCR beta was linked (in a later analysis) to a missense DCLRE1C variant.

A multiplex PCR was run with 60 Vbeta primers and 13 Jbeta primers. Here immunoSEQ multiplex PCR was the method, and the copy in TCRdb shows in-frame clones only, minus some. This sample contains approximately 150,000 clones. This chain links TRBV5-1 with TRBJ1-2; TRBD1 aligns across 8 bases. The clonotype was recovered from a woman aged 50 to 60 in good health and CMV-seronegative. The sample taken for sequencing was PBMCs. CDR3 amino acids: CASSPGAGGVGYTF. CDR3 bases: TGCGCCAGCAGCCCGGGGGCAGGGGGCGTTGGCTACACCTTC.